A single sample is the source of the 7 T cell receptor beta chains below, sequenced in a study of blood T cell repertoires in COVID-19. Measured with immunoSEQ multiplex PCR; TCRdb has only the in-frame clones, and not every one. The table shows roughly 45,000 clones, with 80% to 90% occurring only once. The sequenced material came from peripheral blood. Receptors originate from a woman aged 80 or over with COVID-19, enrolled during active disease.

The chain recombines TRBV7-8 with TRBJ2-3, with 9 bases that match TRBD2. The germline V gene encodes CDR1 SGHVS and CDR2 FQNEAQ. This CDR3 is 16 amino acids long. V trimming: 2 bases; J trimming: 3 bases; junction bases outside the gene matches: 6. CDR3 loop: CASSLRSSGRTDTQYF. The CDR3 DNA reads TGTGCCAGCAGCTTACGTTCCAGCGGGAGGACAGATACGCAGTATTTT.

The chain has TRBV29-1 and TRBJ1-1; TRBD1 aligns across 9 bases. CDR1 is SQVTM, CDR2 ANQGSEA, per germline. J gave up 4 bases and V 6 bases, and 9 bases lay outside the gene matches. There are 14 residues in the CDR3. CDR3 sequence (DNA): TGCAGCGTGACAGGGGGTAGCGGGTCCACTGAAGCTTTCTTT. As protein: CSVTGGSGSTEAFF.

This chain joins TRBV2 and TRBJ1-1; 11 bases are shared with TRBD1. The CDR3 has 15 amino acids. V was clipped by 6 bases and J by 5 bases; unmatched bases: 8. Germline-derived CDR1 and CDR2 are SNHLY and FYNNEI. CDR3 nucleotide sequence: TGTGCCAGCAGCCATTGGGGGACAGGGGGTACTGAAGCTTTCTTT. It encodes CASSHWGTGGTEAFF.

By sample share, this clone is medium-sized. The chain links TRBV3-1 (or the pseudogene TRBV3-2) to TRBJ1-4, with 9 bases lining up with TRBD1. Germline values: CDR1 LGHDT, CDR2 YNNKEL (reference sequence). This CDR3 region has 15 residues. After removal of 2 bases from V and 11 bases from J, the junction contained 9 bases not matched to a gene. CDR3 protein: CASSQLTQGARKLFF. For the CDR3, the DNA is TGTGCCAGCAGCCAATTAACACAGGGGGCGCGGAAACTGTTTTTT.

This clone was counted once. The chain links TRBV6-5 to TRBJ1-2; 12 positions match TRBD1. The V segment lost 0 bases and the J segment 8 bases; nucleotides outside the gene matches: 7. Germline V gene sequence: CDR1 MNHEY, CDR2 SVGAGI. This CDR3 region has 16 residues. The CDR3: CASSYSPGQGAGGYTF. CDR3 DNA: TGTGCCAGCAGTTACTCCCCGGGACAGGGGGCGGGGGGCTACACCTTC.

The chain combines TRBV28 with TRBJ1-4; 7 nucleotides agree with TRBD1. From germline, CDR1 is MDHEN and CDR2 SYDVKM. This CDR3 spans 15 amino acids. Trimming at V came to 6 bases and at J to 5 bases, leaving 9 bases not matched to a gene. The CDR3 here is CASSSTGTANEKLFF. CDR3 sequence (DNA): TGTGCCAGCAGCTCTACCGGGACAGCGAATGAAAAACTGTTTTTT.

CDR3 sequence reads: CASSPPGHPAYEQYF. CDR3 coding DNA: TGTGCCAGCTCACCACCGGGACACCCCGCGTACGAGCAGTACTTC. This sequence joins TRBV18 and TRBJ2-7; D is possibly TRBD1 (6 bases). In germline, CDR1 is KGHSH, CDR2 LQKENI. This CDR3 comprises 15 residues. Deletions cut 0 bases from V and 4 bases from J, with 13 bases between.